This T cell receptor (beta chain) was recorded in a study of identical twins. Study-level findings and limits: Weaker excess twin sharing was seen among beta out-of-frame sequences. In cord blood, abundant beta clonotypes had fewer insertions; memory showed no trend.

This clonotype was found a few times. What it recognizes is unknown. Each CDR3 protein gets one entry after TCRdb re-called the 5' RACE reads with MiXCR. The sample holds under 800,000 distinct CDR3 sequences, approximately 21% seen once. This CDR3 comprises 13 residues. Trimming removed 1 base from V and 5 bases from J, with 8 bases in between. The germline CDR1 and CDR2 sequences are SGHRS and YFSETQ. The sample was also reused in another study, on T cells expressing NK-cell markers. This second study notes: In sorted CD3+CD56+NKG2C+, CD3+CD56+NKG2C- and CD3+CD56-NKG2C+ T cells, TCR beta repertoires were obtained. One of the eight sequenced donors was seronegative, whereas the other seven were HCMV-seropositive.

The sequence was collected from a young woman in good health. V and J are TRBV5-1 and TRBJ2-3; D remains unclear. Sequencing was carried out using PBMCs. As DNA, the CDR3 is TGCGCCAGCAGCTTGAGTCAAGGAGATACGCAGTATTTT. It yields the protein CASSLSQGDTQYF. Full variable domain (missing parts from reference TRBV5-1 and TRBJ2-3): KAGVTQTPRYLIKTRGQQVTLSCSPISGHRSVSWYQQTPGQGLQFLFEYFSETQRNKGNFPGRFSGRQFSNSRSEMNVSTLELGDSALYLCASSLSQGDTQYFGPGTRLTVL.